These 22 T cell receptor beta chains originate from one sample sequenced in a study of response to subunit inactivated influenza vaccine. A single record per CDR3 protein comes from TCRdb applying MiXCR to the RT-PCR reads. The sample has around 600,000 distinct CDR3 sequences; approximately 10% are singletons. The sample also formed part of further work on T cells expressing NK-cell markers. Turning to that study: What made the TCR beta cDNA was 5'RACE template switching with UMIs.

The source material was PBMCs from blood, sampled on the day of vaccination. The receptors here all came from a man aged 45-65 years who received an inactivated influenza vaccine.

This clonotype occurred a few times. V usage is TRBV12-3 or TRBV12-4 and J usage is TRBJ2-5; 8 bases line up with TRBD1. J lost 8 bases, V lost 2 bases, and 7 bases had no gene match. This CDR3 comprises 14 residues. This CDR3 is CASSLLQGAETQYF. The CDR3 nucleotides are TGTGCCAGCAGTTTATTGCAGGGGGCGGAAACCCAGTACTTC.

A few counts support this clonotype. This rearrangement joins TRBV7-9 to TRBJ2-3; TRBD1 is a possible D gene (5 bases). The CDR3 extends over 15 amino acids. Trimming cost V 6 bases and J 6 bases, with 19 bases left between them. Germline V lookup: CDR1 SEHNR, CDR2 FQNEAQ (reference sequence). The CDR3 nucleotides read TGTGCCAGCAGGAAAATCCGGGCCCCAGGGGATACGCAGTATTTT. Residues: CASRKIRAPGDTQYF.

This clonotype has a single count. This chain uses TRBV20-1 with TRBJ2-7, with TRBD1 matching over 10 bases. CDR3 length: 11 amino acids. Per germline, CDR1 DFQATT and CDR2 SNEGSKA (reference sequence). With 7 bases clipped from V and 3 bases from J, the junction kept 0 bases outside the gene matches. The CDR3 is CSGDRGYEQYF. The CDR3 bases are TGCAGTGGGGACAGGGGCTACGAGCAGTACTTC.

This clonotype was observed many times. The chain couples TRBV20-1 to TRBJ1-5; D remains ambiguous. V was clipped by 4 bases and J by 4 bases, with 17 bases between them. The CDR3 runs 15 residues. Germline V gives CDR1 DFQATT, CDR2 SNEGSKA (reference sequence). The CDR3 coding sequence is TGCAGTGCTAATGCGGGGAGCGCGGCAAATCAGCCCCAGCATTTT. Its protein is CSANAGSAANQPQHF.

This clonotype was observed a few times. The V call is TRBV29-1, the J call TRBJ2-3, with 9 bases fitting TRBD1. The CDR3 sequence is 16 residues long. Germline V CDR1 and CDR2: SQVTM, ANQGSEA. V trimming: 0 bases; J trimming: 4 bases; junction bases outside the gene matches: 8. DNA of the CDR3: TGCAGCGTTGAAGAGTGGGACAGGGAGGGTGCAGATACGCAGTATTTT. Protein: CSVEEWDREGADTQYF.

This clonotype was counted a few times. The chain has TRBV28 and TRBJ2-7; 10 nucleotides line up with TRBD2. Germline lookup yields CDR1 MDHEN and CDR2 SYDVKM. With 5 bases clipped from V and 3 bases from J, the junction kept 10 bases outside the gene matches. This CDR3 is 16 amino acids long. The CDR3 loop is CASSPRLAGLGYEQYF. The CDR3 bases are TGTGCCAGCAGTCCCCGACTAGCGGGCCTAGGCTACGAGCAGTACTTC.

Many counts were recorded for this clonotype. This chain joins TRBV27 and TRBJ2-2; D is undetermined. The CDR3 totals 12 residues. Trimming pared 1 base from V and 6 bases from J, leaving 3 bases between. Germline CDR1 and CDR2: MNHEY and SMNVEV (reference sequence). This chain's CDR3 is CASSLFSGELFF. The CDR3 nucleotides are TGTGCCAGCAGTTTATTCTCCGGGGAGCTGTTTTTT.

V is TRBV19 and J is TRBJ2-5; TRBD2 matches at 7 bases. The CDR3 length is 15 residues. V gave up 4 bases and J gave up 4 bases; unmatched junction bases: 9. Germline V gives CDR1 LNHDA, CDR2 SQIVND (reference sequence). For the CDR3, the DNA is TGTGCCAGTAGTAGGCGGGAGAGAGGGGCAGAGACCCAGTACTTC. Amino acid sequence: CASSRRERGAETQYF.

V gene TRBV5-6 combines with J gene TRBJ1-5; 7 nucleotides match TRBD1. CDR3 length equals 15 residues. Germline V gene lookup returns CDR1 SGHDT and CDR2 YYEEEE. The V gene end was trimmed by 5 bases and the J gene end by 5 bases; junction bases not matched to a gene: 10. CDR3 coding DNA: TGTGCCAGCAGTTTGATGGACAGGCTCGATCAGCCCCAGCATTTT. Its protein is CASSLMDRLDQPQHF.

This clonotype was counted a few times. The CDR3 nucleotides are TGTGCCTGGAGTGGAACAGGGGACGAGCAGTACTTC. Translation: CAWSGTGDEQYF. This sequence joins TRBV30 and TRBJ2-7; TRBD1 matches 7 bases. The J segment lost 5 bases and the V segment lost 1 base, leaving 2 bases of the junction unmatched. CDR3 length: 12 residues. The germline CDR1 and CDR2 sequences are GTSNPN and SVGIG (reference sequence).

This clonotype was observed a few times. V gene TRBV15 combines with J gene TRBJ2-7; D is unresolved. Germline V gives CDR1 LNHNV, CDR2 YYDKDF (reference sequence). V lost 0 bases and J lost 3, with 9 bases in between. CDR3 length equals 14 residues. The CDR3 loop reads CATSRDWKGYEQYF. The CDR3 DNA is TGTGCCACCAGCAGAGATTGGAAGGGCTACGAGCAGTACTTC.

This clonotype appeared many times. The rearrangement uses TRBV5-1 and TRBJ2-3; 9 nucleotides line up with TRBD1. V shed 0 bases, J shed 6 bases, and the junction held 5 bases outside the gene matches. From germline, CDR1 is SGHRS and CDR2 YFSETQ. There are 15 residues in the CDR3. In nucleotides, the CDR3 is TGCGCCAGCAGCTTGGATTGGACAGGGGCTGATACGCAGTATTTT. Translation: CASSLDWTGADTQYF.

This clonotype was counted a few times. The rearrangement joins TRBV10-3 to TRBJ1-5; D remains unclear. CDR1 ENHRY and CDR2 SYGVKD come from the germline V gene. V lost 10 bases to trimming and J lost 2 bases, with 12 bases between them. There are 13 residues in the CDR3. The CDR3 nucleotides read TGTGCCACCCAAATGGACGGCAATCAGCCCCAGCATTTT. Translating it yields CATQMDGNQPQHF.

The gene calls are TRBV5-1 and TRBJ1-6; possibly TRBD1 for D (5 bases). The CDR3 is 15 residues long. CDR1 and CDR2 from the germline V gene are SGHRS and YFSETQ. V lost 5 bases, J lost 5 bases, and 14 bases lay in between. The CDR3 bases are TGCGCCAGCAGGTCCGGGACGGAGAATAATTCACCCCTCCACTTT. Amino acids: CASRSGTENNSPLHF.

This clonotype was detected a few times. This sequence joins TRBV12-3 or TRBV12-4 and TRBJ2-3; 7 bases line up with TRBD2. The CDR3 extends over 14 amino acids. Trimming at V came to 5 bases and at J to 4 bases, leaving 6 bases not matched to a gene. The CDR3, as DNA: TGTGCCAGCAGTAGCGGGGCGTCCGCAGATACGCAGTATTTT. Translation: CASSSGASADTQYF.

This chain connects TRBV7-9 to TRBJ2-1; 8 bases are a match to TRBD2. The CDR3 runs to 15 residues. J gave up 4 bases and V 7 bases, and 9 bases lay outside the gene matches. Germline-derived CDR1 and CDR2 are SEHNR and FQNEAQ (reference sequence). CDR3 DNA: TGTGCCAGCAATACGGGAGGGCCGGGTTACAATGAGCAGTTCTTC. Amino acids: CASNTGGPGYNEQFF. The variable domain in full, completed from reference TRBV7-9 and TRBJ2-1, reads DTGVSQNPRHKITKRGQNVTFRCDPISEHNRLYWYRQTLGQGPEFLTYFQNEAQLEKSRLLSDRFSAERPKGSFSTLEIQRTEQGDSAMYLCASNTGGPGYNEQFFGPGTRLTVL.

In this sample, this clonotype turned up a few times. The genes are TRBV10-3 and TRBJ1-5, with TRBD1 as a possible D gene (6 bases). CDR1 is ENHRY, CDR2 SYGVKD, per germline. The V gene lost 5 bases and the J gene lost 8 bases, with 16 bases spanning the gap. This CDR3 contains 14 residues. The CDR3 sequence is CAISPGIRGEPQHF. The CDR3, as DNA: TGTGCCATCAGTCCCGGGATTAGGGGGGAGCCCCAGCATTTT.

This clonotype was seen ten or more times. The rearrangement uses TRBV21-1 and TRBJ2-7; the listed D gene, TRBD1, was not tested against the DNA. TRBV21-1 is described as a pseudogene. There are 13 residues in the CDR3. CDR3 DNA: TGTGCCCTCCAGGGAAAGTTCCCTGGGGAGCAGTACTTC. This gives the protein CALQGKFPGEQYF.

V and J are TRBV10-3 and TRBJ2-1, with 7 bases that match TRBD1. The V gene's germline CDR1 is ENHRY and CDR2 SYGVKD. The CDR3 contains 15 residues. V lost 6 bases, J lost 2 bases, and 7 bases stayed unmatched. CDR3 sequence: CAIREQGQAYNEQFF. DNA of the CDR3: TGTGCCATCAGGGAACAGGGGCAGGCCTACAATGAGCAGTTCTTC.

This clonotype was seen more than once but under ten times. The chain joins TRBV20-1 to TRBJ2-5, with 7 bases fitting TRBD2. The CDR3 spans 13 residues. Germline V gives CDR1 DFQATT, CDR2 SNEGSKA (reference sequence). V lost 3 bases, J lost 5 bases, and 6 bases stayed unmatched. CDR3 nucleotide sequence: TGCAGTGCTAGCGGGAGGCACTGGGAGACCCAGTACTTC. Translated, it gives CSASGRHWETQYF.

This clonotype was seen repeatedly, ten times or more. The V call is TRBV12-3 or TRBV12-4, the J call TRBJ2-5, with D hard to call. The length of the CDR3 is 13 residues. The V end was cut by 3 bases, the J end by 6 bases, with 11 bases between. CDR3 DNA: TGTGCCAGCAGTTTGAACAGAGCCCAGACCCAGTACTTC. Its protein is CASSLNRAQTQYF.

There are a few counts of this clonotype. The chain is built from TRBV3-1 and TRBJ1-2; 7 nucleotides agree with TRBD1. Germline CDR1 is LGHDT and CDR2 is YNNKEL (reference sequence). V lost 1 base, J lost 3 bases, and 5 bases stayed unmatched. The length of the CDR3 is 15 residues. In DNA form, the CDR3 reads TGTGCCAGCAGCCAAGTACGGACAGGAGACTATGGCTACACCTTC. Residues: CASSQVRTGDYGYTF.